This is a list of T cell receptor beta chains from one sample in a study of blood T cell repertoires in COVID-19. The assay was immunoSEQ multiplex PCR, and TCRdb's table has in-frame clones only and misses some. Found here are hundreds of thousands of clones, more than 80% of them singletons; the top ten hold over 0.2%. The sequenced sample consisted of peripheral blood. These receptors all stem from a woman in her late teens or twenties with acute or convalescent COVID-19. Each CDR3 is given with its conserved first and last residue. Fields, in order: CDR3 protein, CDR3 DNA, clone size, J gene, V gene, D gene. A D gene is named only where the DNA matches it firmly. A clone size is listed for some rows: how often the clone was seen (once, few, many), or a class if it is expanded.

CASSERRGGFYEQYF,TGTGCCAGCAGTGAACGGCGGGGGGGTTTCTACGAGCAGTACTTC,once,TRBJ2-7,TRBV2,TRBD2
CASSAGEKDTQYF,TGTGCCAGCTCCGCGGGGGAAAAAGATACGCAGTATTTT,NA,TRBJ2-3,TRBV6-5,TRBD2
CASSGPGQAITGELFF,TGTGCCAGCAGCGGACCGGGACAAGCGATCACCGGGGAGCTGTTTTTT,NA,TRBJ2-2,TRBV3-1/TRBV3-2,NA
CSVERNPGQTRGYTF,TGCAGCGTTGAGAGAAACCCCGGACAGACCAGAGGCTACACCTTC,NA,TRBJ1-2,TRBV29-1,NA
CASSFKRGTGELFF,TGTGCCAGCAGCTTCAAGCGGGGAACCGGGGAGCTGTTTTTT,NA,TRBJ2-2,TRBV7-3,TRBD2
CASSQDMGQGNQPQHF,TGTGCCAGCAGCCAAGACATGGGACAGGGGAATCAGCCCCAGCATTTT,NA,TRBJ1-5,TRBV4-2,TRBD1
CASSYSGGSSPLHF,TGTGCCAGCAGTTACTCAGGGGGTAGTTCACCCCTCCACTTT,once,TRBJ1-6,TRBV6-5,NA
CASSLDLAGSSAQQYF,TGTGCCAGCAGCTTAGATCTGGCGGGATCCTCGGCCCAGCAGTACTTC,once,TRBJ2-7,TRBV11-2,NA
CASYNSGATDTQYF,TGCGCCAGCTATAATAGCGGGGCTACAGATACGCAGTATTTT,NA,TRBJ2-3,TRBV5-1,TRBD2
CASRPTMNTEAFF,TGTGCCAGCAGACCAACTATGAACACTGAAGCTTTCTTT,NA,TRBJ1-1,TRBV2,NA
CASSGEKTIYF,TGTGCCAGCAGTGGAGAGAAGACCATATATTTT,NA,TRBJ1-3,TRBV25-1,NA
CASREGQSGYNEQFF,TGTGCCAGCCGAGAGGGACAATCCGGATACAATGAGCAGTTCTTC,NA,TRBJ2-1,TRBV19,NA
CATSDLGDKDTQYF,TGTGCCACCAGTGATTTGGGGGACAAAGATACGCAGTATTTT,NA,TRBJ2-3,TRBV24-1,NA
CASSQAQGYTEAFF,TGCGCCAGCAGCCAAGCCCAGGGCTACACTGAAGCTTTCTTT,NA,TRBJ1-1,TRBV4-3,NA
CASSLGNDRIYGYTF,TGTGCCAGCAGCTTAGGAAATGACAGGATCTATGGCTACACCTTC,NA,TRBJ1-2,TRBV7-9,NA
CASSPQGNYGYTF,TGTGCCAGCAGTCCACAGGGTAACTATGGCTACACCTTC,NA,TRBJ1-2,TRBV6-5,NA
CASRDDRANTGELFF,TGTGCCAGCAGGGACGACAGGGCGAACACCGGGGAGCTGTTTTTT,once,TRBJ2-2,TRBV7-9,TRBD1
CASSPTGGTSNQPQHF,TGTGCCAGCAGTCCGACAGGGGGGACTAGCAATCAGCCCCAGCATTTT,NA,TRBJ1-5,TRBV28,TRBD1
CASSLQGSTDTQYF,TGTGCCAGCAGCTTGCAGGGATCCACAGATACGCAGTATTTT,NA,TRBJ2-3,TRBV5-6,NA
CASPSGTSGPGTDTQYF,TGTGCCAGCCCCTCCGGGACTAGCGGGCCAGGCACAGATACGCAGTATTTT,NA,TRBJ2-3,TRBV6-8,TRBD2
CASSGSTDTQYF,TGTGCTTCCAGCGGGAGCACAGATACGCAGTATTTT,NA,TRBJ2-3,TRBV30,NA
CASNRNRDYGYTF,TGTGCCAGCAATCGGAACAGGGACTATGGCTACACCTTC,once,TRBJ1-2,TRBV6-5,NA
CASSLSGRIDSGNTIYF,TGTGCCAGCAGCTTAAGCGGGAGGATAGATTCTGGAAACACCATATATTTT,NA,TRBJ1-3,TRBV7-9,NA
CASSLHPNYGYTF,TGCGCCAGCAGCTTGCATCCTAACTATGGCTACACCTTC,NA,TRBJ1-2,TRBV5-1,NA
CASSSPGQGNEKLFF,TGTGCCAGCAGTTCCCCGGGACAGGGGAATGAAAAACTGTTTTTT,NA,TRBJ1-4,TRBV27,TRBD1
CASSIRVNTGELFF,TGTGCCAGTAGTATTCGCGTGAACACCGGGGAGCTGTTTTTT,NA,TRBJ2-2,TRBV19,NA
CASSLGGTGSTEAFF,TGTGCCAGCAGCTTAGGTGGGACAGGGTCGACTGAAGCTTTCTTT,NA,TRBJ1-1,TRBV7-2,TRBD1
CASSHDAGRMNTEAFF,TGCGCCAGCAGCCACGACGCGGGGCGGATGAACACTGAAGCTTTCTTT,NA,TRBJ1-1,TRBV4-3,NA
CAWTTGNTEAFF,TGTGCCTGGACAACAGGGAACACTGAAGCTTTCTTT,NA,TRBJ1-1,TRBV30,NA
CASSFSGTGTYEQYF,TGTGCCAGCAGCTTCTCCGGGACAGGGACCTACGAGCAGTACTTC,NA,TRBJ2-7,TRBV7-9,TRBD1
CSVDRDEAFF,TGCAGCGTTGATAGAGATGAAGCTTTCTTT,NA,TRBJ1-1,TRBV29-1,NA
CASSGVRYGYTF,TGTGCCAGCAGCGGGGTCAGGTATGGCTACACCTTC,NA,TRBJ1-2,TRBV9,NA
CASGRETGNYGYTF,TGTGCCAGCGGTCGTGAGACAGGCAACTATGGCTACACCTTC,NA,TRBJ1-2,TRBV7-9,NA
CASNGQSMNTEAFF,TGTGCCAGCAATGGACAGAGCATGAACACTGAAGCTTTCTTT,NA,TRBJ1-1,TRBV6-5,NA
CASSLSTGAGNQPQHF,TGTGCCAGCAGCTTATCCACAGGGGCGGGGAATCAGCCCCAGCATTTT,few,TRBJ1-5,TRBV7-2,TRBD1
CASSFSAGELFF,TGCGCCAGCAGCTTTTCAGCCGGGGAGCTGTTTTTT,NA,TRBJ2-2,TRBV5-1,NA
CASSVVAGGTDTQYF,TGTGCCAGCAGCGTAGTAGCGGGGGGGACAGATACGCAGTATTTT,NA,TRBJ2-3,TRBV9,TRBD2
CAWDTGDEKLFF,TGTGCCTGGGATACAGGGGATGAAAAACTGTTTTTT,NA,TRBJ1-4,TRBV7-9,TRBD1
CASSLQGPNQPQHF,TGTGCCAGCAGTTTACAGGGCCCCAATCAGCCCCAGCATTTT,NA,TRBJ1-5,TRBV27,NA
CASSLRQGYTGELFF,TGTGCCAGCAGTCTAAGACAGGGCTACACCGGGGAGCTGTTTTTT,once,TRBJ2-2,TRBV28,TRBD1
CASSPRGELNTEAFF,TGCGCCAGCAGCCCCCGGGGGGAATTAAACACTGAAGCTTTCTTT,NA,TRBJ1-1,TRBV5-1,NA
CASSEFVGTGKLAFF,TGTGCCAGCAGTGAATTTGTGGGGACAGGGAAGTTGGCTTTCTTT,NA,TRBJ1-1,TRBV25-1,TRBD1
CASSYRLGGLGGGYTF,TGTGCCAGCAGCTACCGCCTGGGGGGGTTGGGTGGTGGCTACACCTTC,NA,TRBJ1-2,TRBV7-6,NA
CASSRVENYGYTF,TGTGCCAGCAGCAGGGTAGAGAACTATGGCTACACCTTC,NA,TRBJ1-2,TRBV28,NA
CASSLGPGQIATF,TGTGCCAGCAGCTTAGGCCCCGGACAAATTGCCACCTTC,NA,TRBJ1-2,TRBV13,NA
CASSQRGVPMYQETQYF,TGTGCCAGCAGCCAAAGAGGAGTACCGATGTACCAAGAGACCCAGTACTTC,NA,TRBJ2-5,TRBV7-8,NA
CASIRGTEAFF,TGTGCCAGTATTAGGGGCACTGAAGCTTTCTTT,NA,TRBJ1-1,TRBV19,NA
CASSLRPSGMGNTEAFF,TGTGCCAGCAGCCTTCGACCCTCAGGGATGGGGAACACTGAAGCTTTCTTT,once,TRBJ1-1,TRBV7-8,NA
CASSFRPRDYLNEQFF,TGCGCCAGCAGCTTTCGACCCCGCGACTATCTCAATGAGCAGTTCTTC,NA,TRBJ2-1,TRBV5-1,NA
CAISEGPVEAFF,TGTGCCATCAGTGAGGGGCCGGTTGAAGCTTTCTTT,NA,TRBJ1-1,TRBV10-3,NA
CASCELAEETQYF,TGTGCCAGCTGCGAGCTAGCGGAAGAGACCCAGTACTTC,NA,TRBJ2-5,TRBV6-5,TRBD2
CSASLLAGADTQYF,TGCAGTGCTAGTCTGCTAGCGGGGGCTGATACGCAGTATTTT,NA,TRBJ2-3,TRBV20-1,TRBD2
CASTLAGSTEAFF,TGTGCCAGCACCCTGGCTGGCTCCACTGAAGCTTTCTTT,NA,TRBJ1-1,TRBV6-5,NA
CATGTGGKGNQPQHF,TGTGCCACTGGAACAGGGGGAAAAGGGAATCAGCCCCAGCATTTT,NA,TRBJ1-5,TRBV15,TRBD1